Listed here are 18 T cell receptor beta chains from one sample, sequenced in a study of shared clonotypes between healthy human individuals. Data came from immunoSEQ multiplex PCR; TCRdb stores just in-frame clones and leaves some out. Of about 2 million clones in the sample, roughly 94% are singletons; the top ten hold roughly 1%. Cells designated naive CD8 were CD45RO-negative and were positively selected for CCR7, with terminally differentiated effector memory CD45RA+ cells excluded. Input material: naive CD8+ T cells sorted from blood. All receptors come from a man aged 18 to 30 in good health.

The sample holds one count of this clone. At the DNA level, this CDR3 is encoded by other sequences in the same sample as well. J is TRBJ1-4 and V is TRBV5-6; no reliable D call. V was clipped by 1 base and J by 0 bases, with 7 bases between them. CDR1 and CDR2 (germline): SGHDT, YYEEEE. The CDR3 is 15 amino acids. The CDR3 spells CASSLSFATNEKLFF. The CDR3 nucleotides read TGTGCCAGCAGCTTGTCTTTCGCAACTAATGAAAAACTGTTTTTT.

The chain employs TRBV7-9 and TRBJ2-3; no clear D. The V end was cut by 5 bases, the J end by 0 bases, with 9 bases between. Germline CDR1 is SEHNR and CDR2 is FQNEAQ (reference sequence). This CDR3 has 14 residues. CDR3 sequence (DNA): TGTGCCAGCAGCCAACATATTAGCACAGATACGCAGTATTTT. Its protein is CASSQHISTDTQYF. Full variable domain (rest looked up from reference TRBV7-9 and TRBJ2-3): DTGVSQNPRHKITKRGQNVTFRCDPISEHNRLYWYRQTLGQGPEFLTYFQNEAQLEKSRLLSDRFSAERPKGSFSTLEIQRTEQGDSAMYLCASSQHISTDTQYFGPGTRLTVL.

This sequence joins TRBV5-8 and TRBJ2-7; D might be TRBD2 (6 bases). V was trimmed by 3 bases and J by 1 base, leaving 11 bases between them. CDR1 and CDR2 (germline): SGHTS, YDEGEE. The CDR3 is 14 amino acids. The CDR3 bases are TGTGCCAGCAGCTCCGCGGGGTATTCCTACGAGCAGTACTTC. Amino acids: CASSSAGYSYEQYF.

This clone showed up just once. The V call is TRBV13, the J call TRBJ1-5; tentative D call: TRBD1 (5 bases). This CDR3 contains 13 residues. CDR1 and CDR2 from the germline V gene are PRHDT and FYEKMQ (reference sequence). The V and J ends lost 5 bases and 5 bases respectively, with 10 bases between them. CDR3 nucleotide sequence: TGTGCCAGCAGCCCCGGGGGGGATCAGCCCCAGCATTTT. This encodes CASSPGGDQPQHF.

The J gene is TRBJ2-7, the V gene TRBV30; D might be TRBD1 or TRBD2, each matching 5 bases. Germline values: CDR1 GTSNPN, CDR2 SVGIG (reference sequence). V was cut by 4 bases and J by 4 bases, with 17 bases left in between. The CDR3 consists of 14 residues. CDR3 nucleotide sequence: TGTGCCTGGAATGATATCGGGGCCAGTTACGAGCAGTACTTC. This codes for CAWNDIGASYEQYF.

The genes are TRBV4-1 and TRBJ1-1, with 7 bases aligning to TRBD1. The germline V gene encodes CDR1 MGHRA and CDR2 YSYEKL. V gave up 0 bases and J gave up 0 bases; unmatched junction bases: 4. The CDR3 totals 16 residues. The CDR3 protein is CASSQDDRAMNTEAFF. For the CDR3, the DNA is TGCGCCAGCAGCCAAGACGACAGGGCCATGAACACTGAAGCTTTCTTT.

The rearrangement joins TRBV7-3 to TRBJ1-1; TRBD1 is a possible D gene (6 bases). The CDR3 covers 16 residues. Trimming took off 5 bases at V and 1 base at J, with 17 bases between the two ends. The germline gives CDR1 SGHTA, CDR2 FQGTGA. The CDR3 DNA reads as TGTGCCAGCAGCCCTTCCCCAGGGGCGACGAACACTGAAGCTTTCTTT. Encoded protein: CASSPSPGATNTEAFF.

The chain has TRBV19 and TRBJ1-2; perhaps TRBD1 as D (5 bases). This CDR3 has 14 residues. V was cut by 4 bases and J by 5 bases, with 14 bases left in between. CDR1 and CDR2 (germline): LNHDA, SQIVND (reference sequence). The CDR3 sequence is CASSTRQKLYGYTF. The CDR3 nucleotides read TGTGCCAGTAGTACGCGACAGAAGCTGTATGGCTACACCTTC.

Turning to this clone: Other nucleotide sequences from this sample produce the same CDR3. The CDR3 spells CASSDRADTQYF. Written as DNA, the CDR3 is TGTGCCAGCAGTGACCGGGCGGATACGCAGTATTTT. The V and J genes are TRBV6-1 and TRBJ2-3; no firm D call. There are 12 residues in the CDR3. Looked up from germline, CDR1 is MNHNS and CDR2 is SASEGT. Deletions cut 3 bases from V and 6 bases from J, with 7 bases between.

This clone was seen once. CDR3 sequence reads: CASSVAGGVDTQYF. The CDR3 nucleotides read TGTGCCAGCAGCGTAGCTGGGGGTGTAGATACGCAGTATTTT. The chain couples TRBV9 to TRBJ2-3, with D perhaps assigned TRBD1 or TRBD2 (5 bases each). The germline V gene has CDR1 SGDLS and CDR2 YYNGEE. This CDR3 comprises 14 residues. V was cut by 0 bases and J by 5 bases, with 10 bases left in between.

This clone came up once. The gene calls are TRBV9 and TRBJ2-2, with D possibly TRBD1 on 5 matching bases. The ends were cut back, 3 bases at V and 3 bases at J, with 21 bases in the middle. The CDR3 extends over 18 amino acids. Germline V lookup: CDR1 SGDLS, CDR2 YYNGEE. The CDR3, as DNA: TGTGCCAGCAGCGCACGGGTGATAGGTTTCAGGGACACCGGGGAGCTGTTTTTT. This gives the protein CASSARVIGFRDTGELFF. Drawing the rest from reference TRBV9 and TRBJ2-2, the complete variable domain is DSGVTQTPKHLITATGQRVTLRCSPRSGDLSVYWYQQSLDQGLQFLIQYYNGEERAKGNILERFSAQQFPDLHSELNLSSLELGDSALYFCASSARVIGFRDTGELFFGEGSRLTVL.

V gene TRBV2 combines with J gene TRBJ1-3; D is perhaps TRBD1 (5 bases). The CDR3 sequence is 14 residues long. Germline V CDR1 and CDR2: SNHLY, FYNNEI. V lost 7 bases to trimming and J lost 0 bases, with 10 bases between them. The CDR3 reads CASTGGSSGNTIYF. The CDR3, as DNA: TGTGCCAGCACGGGGGGGAGCTCTGGAAACACCATATATTTT.

The chain carries TRBV18 and TRBJ2-1; D gene ambiguous. The V end lost 5 bases, the J end lost 10 bases, and 12 bases lay between the germline ends. Germline V gene sequence: CDR1 KGHSH, CDR2 LQKENI. The CDR3 is made up of 12 amino acids. The CDR3 DNA reads TGTGCCAGCTCATCTCCAGGACGAGAGCAGTTCTTC. As protein: CASSSPGREQFF.

The CDR3 DNA sequence: TGTGCCAGCAGCGAAGGGCCGGGACTAGCGGGCCACGAGCAGTACTTC. This codes for CASSEGPGLAGHEQYF. This chain joins TRBV13 and TRBJ2-7; 12 nucleotides align to TRBD2. Germline loops: CDR1 PRHDT, CDR2 FYEKMQ (reference sequence). This CDR3 has 16 residues. V lost 5 bases, J lost 5 bases, and 10 bases stayed unmatched.

This clone was observed once. This chain connects TRBV29-1 to TRBJ1-2, with D maybe TRBD1 (5 bases). V was pared by 7 bases and J by 4 bases, with 19 bases between. The germline gives CDR1 SQVTM, CDR2 ANQGSEA. The CDR3 has 14 residues. CDR3 in DNA: TGCAGCGCCGGGGGGGACTTGGGCCCCTATGGCTACACCTTC. Translated, it gives CSAGGDLGPYGYTF.

This chain links TRBV19 with TRBJ1-1; D possibly corresponds to TRBD1 (5 bases). The CDR3 totals 16 residues. With 3 bases removed from V and 0 bases from J, the gap between germline ends came to 14 bases. From germline, CDR1 is LNHDA and CDR2 SQIVND (reference sequence). CDR3 coding DNA: TGTGCCAGTAGTATGGACACCCCCAGCCTGAACACTGAAGCTTTCTTT. Amino acid sequence: CASSMDTPSLNTEAFF. The complete variable domain, with remaining parts taken from reference TRBV19 and TRBJ1-1, reads DGGITQSPKYLFRKEGQNVTLSCEQNLNHDAMYWYRQDPGQGLRLIYYSQIVNDFQKGDIAEGYSVSREKKESFPLTVTSAQKNPTAFYLCASSMDTPSLNTEAFFGQGTRLTVV.

The J gene is TRBJ1-5, the V gene TRBV27, with D hard to call. The CDR3 runs to 17 residues. With 1 base removed from V and 2 bases from J, the gap between germline ends came to 15 bases. Germline-derived CDR1 and CDR2 are MNHEY and SMNVEV (reference sequence). The CDR3 loop is CASSLLGQVGGNQPQHF. In DNA form, the CDR3 reads TGTGCCAGCAGTTTATTAGGCCAGGTTGGGGGCAATCAGCCCCAGCATTTT.

V usage is TRBV5-6 and J usage is TRBJ2-2; D is perhaps TRBD1 (6 bases). Per the germline V gene, CDR1 is SGHDT and CDR2 is YYEEEE. The CDR3 is 18 amino acids. V was cut by 0 bases and J by 4 bases, with 19 bases left in between. For the CDR3, the DNA is TGTGCCAGCAGCTTGGGACCCTACTTAGACAGGTCCACCGGGGAGCTGTTTTTT. It is translated as CASSLGPYLDRSTGELFF.